The 10 T cell receptor beta chains below all came from one sample that was sequenced in a study of T cells in Graves' hyperthyroidism and ophthalmopathy. RNA transcripts gave rise to amplified TCR beta CDR3 regions. HTBI primers were employed in a first-round RT-PCR of the TCR CDR3. MiXCR, applied by TCRdb to the multiplex PCR reads, yields one record per CDR3 protein. The sample carries hundreds of thousands of distinct CDR3 sequences, around 21% recorded once. The sample consisted of blood. The receptors were sampled from a man aged 25-40 years with Graves' ophthalmopathy.

This clonotype was recorded at least ten times. This chain uses TRBV7-2 with TRBJ2-5, with 9 bases that match TRBD2. The V gene's germline CDR1 is SGHTA and CDR2 FQGNSA. The CDR3 is 15 residues long. Germline trimming cut 3 bases from V and 5 bases from J; bases unmatched to any gene: 7. CDR3 coding DNA: TGTGCCAGCAGCTTGGGGACAGCGGGGGGCGAGACCCAGTACTTC. Encoded protein: CASSLGTAGGETQYF.

V is TRBV6-1 and J is TRBJ1-2; D uncertain. Germline loops: CDR1 MNHNS, CDR2 SASEGT. V lost 4 bases, J lost 0 bases, and 9 bases lay in between. The CDR3 is 14 residues long. The CDR3 here is CASSGRSSNYGYTF. The DNA for the CDR3 is TGTGCCAGCAGTGGGCGATCATCTAACTATGGCTACACCTTC.

This clonotype has ten or more counts. The chain has TRBV7-9 and TRBJ2-3; 11 nucleotides line up with TRBD2. The CDR3 length is 15 residues. Germline CDR1 and CDR2: SEHNR and FQNEAQ (reference sequence). V lost 2 bases and J lost 5; bases outside the gene matches: 3. The CDR3 sequence: CASSLQGTSGDTQYF. As DNA, the CDR3 is TGTGCCAGCAGCTTACAAGGGACTAGCGGAGATACGCAGTATTTT.

This clonotype was counted between two and nine times. V is TRBV28 and J is TRBJ1-3, with TRBD1 matching over 7 bases. CDR3 length: 16 residues. Germline values: CDR1 MDHEN, CDR2 SYDVKM. V shed 7 bases, J shed 3 bases, and the junction held 12 bases outside the gene matches. The CDR3 loop is CASTPRDSYSGNTIYF. CDR3 nucleotide sequence: TGTGCCAGCACTCCCAGGGACAGCTATAGTGGAAACACCATATATTTT.

This clonotype was seen only a few times. The chain uses TRBV27 and TRBJ2-7, with D uncertain. Germline V gene lookup returns CDR1 MNHEY and CDR2 SMNVEV (reference sequence). The V gene lost 4 bases and the J gene lost 5 bases, with 18 bases spanning the gap. This CDR3 spans 15 amino acids. The CDR3 nucleotides are TGTGCCAGCAGTTCCCAAATCGCTACTACTAACGAGCAGTACTTC. Amino acids: CASSSQIATTNEQYF.

The chain has TRBV14 and TRBJ2-2; TRBD2 agrees at 14 bases. The CDR3 length is 22 residues. The germline V gene has CDR1 SGHDN and CDR2 FVKESK. The trim removed 0 bases at V and 4 bases at J, leaving 16 bases unmatched. This CDR3 is CASSQDPGQWGLAGVGTGELFF. CDR3 nucleotide sequence: TGTGCCAGCAGCCAAGATCCGGGCCAGTGGGGACTAGCGGGAGTCGGCACCGGGGAGCTGTTTTTT. Full variable domain (outside the CDR3, taken from reference TRBV14 and TRBJ2-2): EAGVTQFPSHSVIEKGQTVTLRCDPISGHDNLYWYRRVMGKEIKFLLHFVKESKQDESGMPNNRFLAERTGGTYSTLKVQPAELEDSGVYFCASSQDPGQWGLAGVGTGELFFGEGSRLTVL.

This clonotype was counted ten times or more. The chain carries TRBV7-6 and TRBJ2-7; TRBD2 aligns across 9 bases. J was trimmed by 0 bases and V by 1 base; bases with no gene match: 7. The CDR3 has 17 amino acids. The germline V gene has CDR1 SGHVS and CDR2 FNYEAQ. The CDR3 protein is CASSLGSASGASYEQYF. CDR3 DNA sequence: TGTGCCAGCAGCTTAGGCTCGGCTAGCGGGGCCTCCTACGAGCAGTACTTC.

This clonotype occurred many times. The gene calls are TRBV5-1 and TRBJ2-1; TRBD1 matches at 9 bases. Germline assignment: CDR1 SGHRS and CDR2 YFSETQ. V gave up 4 bases and J gave up 8 bases; unmatched junction bases: 7. There are 14 residues in the CDR3. CDR3 DNA sequence: TGCGCCAGCAGCCGGGACAGGGTGTTGGATGAGCAGTTCTTC. This gives the protein CASSRDRVLDEQFF.

The chain links TRBV7-6 to TRBJ2-5; the match to TRBD2 covers 7 bases. V was clipped by 9 bases and J by 2 bases; unmatched bases: 9. Germline loops: CDR1 SGHVS, CDR2 FNYEAQ. The CDR3 covers 14 residues. CDR3 residues: CARPRGGLQETQYF. The CDR3 region has the DNA TGTGCCAGACCTCGCGGGGGACTACAAGAGACCCAGTACTTC.

In its sample, this clonotype was seen many times. The V gene is TRBV27, the J gene TRBJ1-2; maybe TRBD1 (6 bases). Trimming left V 9 bases short and J 7 bases short, with 15 bases between. The CDR3 has 12 residues. The germline V gene encodes CDR1 MNHEY and CDR2 SMNVEV (reference sequence). CDR3 sequence (DNA): TGTGCCAGTCAGGGGTATGATCGTGGCTACACCTTC. Translated: CASQGYDRGYTF.